This TCR beta chain was sequenced during a study of T cells expressing NK-cell markers. Study information: Repertoire data for TCR beta were derived from sorted T cells (CD3+CD56+NKG2C+, CD3+CD56+NKG2C- and CD3+CD56-NKG2C+).

Reanalyzing the 5' RACE reads, TCRdb keeps one entry per CDR3 protein, without DNA. The data show 350,000 to 400,000 distinct CDR3 sequences, and the top ten clones hold about 10%. Study outcomes and limitations: These clonotypes, the leaders elsewhere, also led the CD3+CD56-NKG2C+ fraction in four donors.

The germline V gene has CDR1 KGHDR and CDR2 SFDVKD. The CDR3 is 15 residues long. In regard to this clonotype: Its antigen remains unknown.

The TCR comes from a woman aged 45 to 65 in good health. The specimen was blood T cells: a sorted CD56 or NKG2C T cell subset, CD4+ or CD8+ T cells, or bulk PBMC T cells (not recorded which). The chain uses TRBV24-1 and TRBJ2-5; TCRdb's assignment of TRBD1 cannot be checked, as there is no DNA. The CDR3 loop reads CATSNTIGVGETQYF.